This T cell receptor beta chain appears in the sequencing data of a study of blood T cells in healthy people across ages. Looking at the study overall: Per two T cells, template switching captured roughly one barcoded beta molecule.

Findings of the study overall: Diversity was higher, and naive CD4+ cells more numerous, in long-lived donors than in aged donors. Underestimates were what the diversity estimates from one million T cells were considered to be.

This clonotype was observed a few times. Antigen: not known. It was with a sample-barcoded 5' primer and a J-beta primer mix that a second PCR of roughly 7 to 12 cycles was run. A template-switch adaptor containing 12 random nucleotides labeled each cDNA molecule. One entry per CDR3 protein results from TCRdb running MiXCR on the 5' RACE reads. This table holds about 690,000 distinct CDR3 sequences, around two fifths found once. In germline, CDR1 is MNHEY, CDR2 SMNVEV (reference sequence). This CDR3 contains 13 residues. The sequence derives from a man older than 75 in good health. The sequenced sample consisted of blood. This chain uses TRBV27 with TRBJ2-4; TRBD1 is a possible D gene (6 bases). The J call may be incorrect, as the DNA end agrees better with TRBJ2-7. CDR3 in amino acids: CARNGTQAYEQYF. The CDR3 DNA reads as TGTGCCAGGAACGGGACACAAGCCTACGAGCAGTACTTC.